Below are 4 T cell receptor beta chains sequenced from a single sample in a study of blood T cell repertoires in COVID-19. Using immunoSEQ multiplex PCR, the repertoire was profiled, and TCRdb retains in-frame clones only, with some absent. The profile shows roughly 180,000 clones, about 85% of them singletons. The sample was peripheral blood. The receptors here all came from a woman between 25 and 40 years old with active or convalescent COVID-19.

The chain carries TRBV5-4 and TRBJ2-5; TRBD1 is a possible D gene (5 bases). The length of the CDR3 is 12 residues. Germline CDR1 is SGHNT and CDR2 is YYREEE (reference sequence). Trimming removed 10 bases from V and 5 bases from J, with 15 bases in between. CDR3 amino acids: CAYRGRSETQYF. CDR3 DNA sequence: TGTGCCTATAGGGGAAGGTCGGAGACCCAGTACTTC.

The table lists this clone with a few counts. Within the sample, other DNA sequences also encode this same CDR3. This rearrangement joins TRBV7-9 to TRBJ1-1; 8 bases align to TRBD1. With 1 base clipped from V and 1 base from J, the junction kept 2 bases outside the gene matches. CDR1 SEHNR and CDR2 FQNEAQ come from the germline V gene (reference sequence). This CDR3 has 15 residues. CDR3 sequence: CASSLVGTGNTEAFF. The CDR3 DNA reads as TGTGCCAGCAGCTTAGTCGGGACAGGGAACACTGAAGCTTTCTTT.

The gene calls are TRBV5-8 and TRBJ2-7; TRBD2 matches 7 bases. This CDR3 is built from 14 residues. Trimming cost V 0 bases and J 5 bases; bases outside gene matches: 5. Germline CDR1 reads SGHTS; CDR2 reads YDEGEE. The CDR3 loop reads CASSLVSGTNEQYF. The CDR3 coding sequence is TGTGCCAGCAGCTTGGTGAGCGGGACTAACGAGCAGTACTTC.

V usage is TRBV4-1 and J usage is TRBJ1-5; D is possibly TRBD1 (5 bases). Germline lookup yields CDR1 MGHRA and CDR2 YSYEKL. Trimming left V 0 bases short and J 0 bases short, with 15 bases between. CDR3 length equals 18 residues. CDR3 sequence reads: CASSQDIPRQNSNQPQHF. The DNA for the CDR3 is TGCGCCAGCAGCCAAGATATCCCCCGACAGAATAGCAATCAGCCCCAGCATTTT.